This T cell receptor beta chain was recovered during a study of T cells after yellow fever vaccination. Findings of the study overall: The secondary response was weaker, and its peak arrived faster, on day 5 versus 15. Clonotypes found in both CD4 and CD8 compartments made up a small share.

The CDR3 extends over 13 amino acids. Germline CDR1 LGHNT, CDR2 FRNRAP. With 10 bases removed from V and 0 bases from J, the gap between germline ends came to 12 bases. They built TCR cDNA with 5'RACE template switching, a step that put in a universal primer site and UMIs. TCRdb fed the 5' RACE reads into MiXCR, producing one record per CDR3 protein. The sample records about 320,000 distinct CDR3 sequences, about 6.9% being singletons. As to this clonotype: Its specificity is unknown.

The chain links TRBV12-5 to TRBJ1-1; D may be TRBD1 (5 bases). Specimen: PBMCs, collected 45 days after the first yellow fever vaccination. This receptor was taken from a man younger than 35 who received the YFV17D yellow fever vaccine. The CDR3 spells CATAAGLNTEAFF. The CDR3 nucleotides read TGTGCTACCGCGGCGGGGCTGAACACTGAAGCTTTCTTT.